These T cell receptor beta chains were read from a single sample in a study of T cell responses to AZD1222 COVID-19 vaccine. TCRdb's table, derived via immunoSEQ multiplex PCR, lists solely in-frame clones and lacks some. The sample includes approximately 100,000 clones, 90% to 95% of them seen just once. The sample here was peripheral blood, taken on day 0 of AZD1222 vaccination. These receptors all stem from an adult in good health. The CDR3 runs from the conserved cysteine through the conserved F or W. The D gene is left open where the match is weak. Where a row states a size, it is once, few, many or the class of an expanded clone; other rows omit it.

D gene	V gene	J gene	clone size	CDR3 protein	CDR3 DNA
TRBD2	TRBV7-8	TRBJ2-7	-	CASSLLGGRGTLHEQYF	TGTGCCAGCAGCTTATTGGGAGGGCGGGGGACCCTTCACGAGCAGTACTTC
TRBD2	TRBV6-5	TRBJ2-3	-	CASSTLAGGSTQYF	TGTGCCAGCAGTACACTAGCGGGGGGTTCAACGCAGTATTTT
-	TRBV5-4	TRBJ1-2	-	CASSSGGASGYTF	TGTGCCAGCAGCTCGGGAGGGGCGTCGGGCTACACCTTC
-	TRBV4-1	TRBJ1-5	-	CASSQDPGGGQPQHF	TGCGCCAGCAGCCAGGATCCCGGAGGGGGTCAGCCCCAGCATTTT
-	TRBV28	TRBJ1-4	-	CASSPGISNEKLFF	TGTGCCAGCAGTCCAGGGATATCTAATGAAAAACTGTTTTTT
-	TRBV4-1	TRBJ1-6	-	CASSHVLGTYNSPLHF	TGCGCCAGCAGCCACGTTCTAGGCACCTATAATTCACCCCTCCACTTT
TRBD1	TRBV7-6	TRBJ2-1	once	CASSATGGNPYNEQFF	TGTGCCAGCAGCGCCACAGGGGGCAATCCCTACAATGAGCAGTTCTTC
TRBD1	TRBV29-1	TRBJ2-3	-	CSATRGTGGADTQYF	TGCAGCGCGACCAGGGGTACAGGGGGCGCAGATACGCAGTATTTT
-	TRBV7-9	TRBJ1-5	-	CASSLNDGLNQPQHF	TGTGCCAGCAGCTTAAACGACGGCCTAAATCAGCCCCAGCATTTT
-	TRBV5-1	TRBJ2-7	-	CASSLTDTPSYEQYF	TGCGCCAGCAGCTTGACGGACACCCCCTCCTACGAGCAGTACTTC
-	TRBV19	TRBJ1-2	-	CASSNNYGYTF	TGTGCCAGTAGCAATAACTATGGCTACACCTTC
-	TRBV28	TRBJ2-7	once	CASIRGVGEQYF	TGTGCCAGCATCCGAGGGGTGGGCGAGCAGTACTTC
TRBD1	TRBV29-1	TRBJ1-4	-	CSVAGQATNEKLFF	TGCAGCGTTGCTGGACAGGCAACTAATGAAAAACTGTTTTTT
TRBD1	TRBV4-3	TRBJ1-6	-	CASSKRQGVNSPLHF	TGCGCCAGCAGCAAACGACAGGGGGTGAATTCACCCCTCCACTTT
-	TRBV15	TRBJ2-1	-	CATSTGGGRNEQFF	TGTGCCACCAGTACCGGAGGGGGGAGGAATGAGCAGTTCTTC
-	TRBV13	TRBJ1-5	-	CASSFHSVGQPQHF	TGTGCCAGCAGCTTCCACAGCGTCGGGCAGCCCCAGCATTTT
-	TRBV30	TRBJ1-1	-	CAWSVAGNTEAFF	TGTGCCTGGAGCGTGGCCGGGAACACTGAAGCTTTCTTT
TRBD1	TRBV7-9	TRBJ1-5	once	CASSSLTGTGYQPQHF	TGTGCCAGCAGCTCACTCACCGGGACAGGCTATCAGCCCCAGCATTTT
TRBD2	TRBV19	TRBJ2-7	-	CASSTTSSNEQYF	TGTGCCAGTAGCACGACTAGCTCCAACGAGCAGTACTTC
TRBD1	TRBV6-5	TRBJ1-1	-	CASRQQGRAFF	TGTGCCAGCAGACAACAGGGGAGAGCTTTCTTT
-	TRBV4-1	TRBJ1-1	few	CASSHFLKNTEAFF	TGCGCCAGCAGCCACTTTCTTAAGAACACTGAAGCTTTCTTT
TRBD2	TRBV27	TRBJ2-7	once	CASSSGWPGGRGSYEQYF	TGTGCCAGCAGTTCTGGGTGGCCGGGCGGGAGAGGTTCCTACGAGCAGTACTTC
-	TRBV18	TRBJ1-4	-	CASSLTGSGSQLHEKLFF	TGTGCCAGCTCACTCACCGGGTCAGGATCCCAACTTCATGAAAAACTGTTTTTT
-	TRBV10-3	TRBJ1-6	-	CAISPLKQVPLHF	TGTGCCATCAGCCCACTGAAACAGGTCCCCCTCCACTTT
-	TRBV7-2	TRBJ2-7	-	CASSLAGSSYEQYF	TGTGCCAGCAGCTTAGCGGGCAGCTCCTACGAGCAGTACTTC
-	TRBV5-4	TRBJ1-5	-	CASSVGGVRQPQHF	TGTGCCAGCAGCGTAGGAGGGGTTAGGCAGCCCCAGCATTTT
-	TRBV9	TRBJ2-2	-	CASSDYIRGVSTGELFF	TGTGCCAGCAGCGACTATATTAGGGGTGTTAGTACCGGGGAGCTGTTTTTT
-	TRBV6-4	TRBJ2-3	-	CASSDSRASTDTQYF	TGTGCCAGCAGTGACTCCAGGGCTAGCACAGATACGCAGTATTTT